This TCR beta chain was sequenced in a study of cytomegalovirus exposure and HLA in healthy donors (dated by TCRdb to between 2016 and 2019). At the level of the whole study: An earlier analysis of about 560 of the donors reported 250 to 350 Gb of sequence data and around 120 million unique TCR beta sequences obtained from some 200 million T cells. An early release covering 550 to 650 HLA-typed donors comprised about 290 gigabases of sequencing data and tens of millions of unique TCR sequences. Of the 300 to 450 genotyped donors, approximately 80% were placed in the genetic ancestry cluster associated with self-reported Caucasian donors. The study aimed to test whether signatures of past pathogen exposure could be identified by cataloging public T cell receptors. The study used immunosequencing to profile the T cell repertoires of approximately 640 subjects and linked those repertoires to cytomegalovirus serostatus. In addition to the first cohort of 666 subjects, a separate validation cohort of around 110 different subjects was used. High-throughput TCR immunosequencing, statistical association of individual TCRs with disease status, and machine learning were combined to predict cytomegalovirus infection status. A later analysis re-examined previously published TCR beta repertoires from over 500 donors and added high-resolution HLA genotyping to investigate patterns of TCR occurrence. In the later analysis, no new phenotypic data were used to find candidate immune exposures; instead, reliance was placed on TCR beta sequences and their occurrence across donors. To decide whether each TCR beta V gene segment behaved as functional or pseudogenic, an earlier analysis of nearly 600 of the donors relied on high-throughput TCR beta sequencing. Alongside the repertoire data, information on donor age, sex, ethnicity and CMV serostatus was compiled. A later genetic analysis took genome-wide SNP genotypes for about 65% of the 666 donors and used that subset as a discovery cohort. Every discovery cohort repertoire had been produced on one sequencing platform. HLA typing included class I and class II loci at four-digit resolution. The number of typed donors differed by locus: roughly 620-640 for A, B, C, DRB1 and DQB1; 500 to 550 for DQA1; fewer than 610 for DPA1; and approximately 450 for DPB1. Because of strong linkage in the cohort, 5 or 6 DR-DQ haplotypes were treated as single units for association and clustering. Among 300 to 500 genotyped donors of the cohort, an average of approximately 240,000 unique TCR beta nucleotide sequences was sequenced per donor, of which approximately 18% were non-productive. The paper as a whole reports these results and caveats: HLA typing was unavailable for some donors at each locus, so association tests used only the typed subset. The study gave a list of under 200 TCR beta chains associated with cytomegalovirus. A further reported finding was that TCR beta sequences accurately predicted the HLA-A and HLA-B alleles for most subjects in the first cohort. A cluster of highly shared sequence variants was judged likely to be a technical artifact of the sequencing pipeline. A later analysis found that most CMV-associated TCR beta chains appeared HLA-restricted, with HLA associations seemingly driven largely by CMV exposure. The classifier was reported to diagnose cytomegalovirus status with high specificity and sensitivity in both the original and validation cohorts. Only TCR beta chains were sequenced in this cohort, and the absence of alpha or paired-chain data limited detectable features. Because counts were too low, about 15 rarely observed V segments, including chromosome 9 orphons, were left out of the earlier analysis of over 550 of the donors. An association between a missense DCLRE1C variant and V-gene and J-gene trimming of TCR beta chains was found in a later genetic analysis and replicated in an independent cohort. Several of the top co-occurrence clusters appeared to be linked to parvovirus B19, influenza, CMV and Epstein-Barr virus, according to a later analysis. Some IMGT-functional V segments, including TRBV6-2 and TRBV6-3, could not be told apart with the 87-base-pair reads, so those segments were excluded. According to a later analysis, TCR association rates differed among HLA loci, with DRB1 alleles showing the most associated TCRs and HLA-C alleles showing the fewest. According to the authors, the approach could potentially be generalized to other disease states and immunological phenotypes. The presence/absence analyses assumed that sequencing depth was roughly uniform across donors, and that assumption may not be true. In an earlier analysis of approximately 600 of the donors, most TCR beta V segments were observed in productive rearrangements about 90% or about 30% of the time, broadly matching IMGT annotations. Linkage disequilibrium might explain the correlated functional status among segregating V segments, but an unknown experimental factor could not be ruled out. When HLA alleles, especially DR and DQ, strongly co-occurred, attributing TCR associations to individual alleles was difficult. A few of the identified cytomegalovirus-associated TCR beta chains were confirmed in vitro to be specific for cytomegalovirus antigens. Compared with equally common non-associated chains, HLA-associated TCR beta chains in a later analysis were more clonally expanded and had lower generation probabilities. A later analysis associated approximately 17,000 TCR beta sequences with specific HLA alleles at a false discovery rate of 0.05. Most TCR sequences were seen in very few donors, while some public TCRs were found in many individuals. According to a later genetic analysis, donors in an Asian-associated ancestry cluster had fewer N-insertions in productive TCRs than the roughly 700-donor mean. CMV serostatus was the only immune exposure information available for the cohort.

To prepare the library, the immunoSEQ multiplex PCR assay was applied. For the multiplex PCR, a mixture combining 60 forward primers for TCR Vbeta segments and 13 reverse primers for TCR Jbeta segments was used. A multiplex PCR assay on genomic DNA amplified the CDR3 region of rearranged TCR beta genes. The Illumina HiSeq System was used to sequence the amplified TCR beta libraries as 87-base-pair reads. In the source study's methods: A later analysis tallied 75 million to 95 million unique TCR beta chains across the 610 or so repertoires, and approximately 12 million of those chains were shared by two or more donors. Raw reads were error-corrected and collapsed into unique sequences with a nearest-neighbor algorithm that merged closely related sequences to remove PCR and sequencing errors. To assign V, D and J gene segments, CDR3 sequences were aligned to IMGT reference sequences. Each retained sequence needed at least a six-nucleotide match to both a V gene segment and a J gene segment. A rearrangement was called productive if the CDR3 had no stop codons and remained in frame with V and J, and every other rearrangement was called non-productive. Following IMGT convention, CDR3 was defined as the stretch from the second conserved V-encoded cysteine to the conserved J-encoded phenylalanine. Sequences without an unambiguous match to a single V gene segment were excluded from the earlier analysis of about 600 of the donors. In an earlier analysis of 587 of the donors, V segments were called functional above 56.7% productive rearrangements and were called segregating when the between-donor standard deviation exceeded 5%. A statistical classification framework was developed to diagnose cytomegalovirus status using the catalog of TCR beta chain sequences. In a later analysis, V and J genes were assigned by comparing TCR nucleotide sequences against IMGT/GENE-DB human TR gene sequences. The TCRdist pipeline was used in a later analysis to assign CDR3 sequences and most-parsimonious VDJ recombination scenarios. In a later analysis, every TCR beta chain was defined by the combination of its CDR3 amino acid sequence and its V-gene family, and reads without a unique V-gene family were dropped. As a way to deal with suspected cross-contamination and a sequencing artifact, a later analysis dropped over 550 nucleotide sequences that were highly shared and had low generation probability. A later analysis calculated a clonal expansion index for each public chain from normalized within-repertoire ranks of inferred template counts. Generation probabilities in a later analysis came from a VDJ recombination model fitted to out-of-frame rearrangements, and those results were checked against IGoR. In a later analysis, hypergeometric tests were used to score TCR-TCR, TCR-HLA and TCR-CMV co-occurrence, with a repertoire-size bias correction applied to TCR pairs. In a later analysis, false discovery rates were estimated by permuting HLA or CMV assignments 20 times. In a later analysis, co-occurring TCRs were grouped with DBSCAN, and TCRdist sequence similarity was added when clustering was performed within HLA-allele-positive subsets. Co-occurrence clustering excluded repertoires with fewer than 30,000 or more than 120,000 public chains, plus five with anomalous nucleotide sharing. What TCRdb holds here is the immuneACCESS table cut down to in-frame rearrangements. Part of the clones is not present; checked against another copy, under half of the missing clones reflect an unresolved V gene, and the others are unexplained. V and J calls and clone size are given by that table; D and trimming were obtained from the DNA. In this sample the table shows about 210,000 clones, about 88% of which occur a single time. The top ten clones comprise 0.24% of the sample.

Note on this clone: Its target antigen remains unknown. Base-call qualities are not available, and no considerably larger clone is one nucleotide away.

Including the terminal cysteine and phenylalanine, the CDR3 comprises 15 residues. This entry keeps only the CDR3 DNA: 45 bases, framed from base 1. Based on the germline V gene, the CDR1 and CDR2 sequences are KGHSH and LQKENI. Trimming leaves V shorter by 6 bases and J shorter by 5 bases, with the junction holding 11 bases beyond the gene matches. The cohort consisted of 650 to 700 healthy bone marrow donors. Cohort members were all nominally healthy when sampled, although unrecorded immune exposures were likely present. The donor was CMV seronegative and was included in the group of around 320 seronegative cohort members. A peripheral blood sample was collected from each donor, and TCR beta sequencing was performed on peripheral blood mononuclear cells. Genomic DNA was extracted from the blood cell samples with the Qiagen DNeasy Blood Extraction Kit.

The chain is encoded by TRBV18 joined to TRBJ2-5; 8 central bases correspond to TRBD2. This clonotype originated in a girl aged 2-9 years in good health and CMV-seronegative. Sequences were obtained from PBMCs. The DNA sequence follows: TGTGCCAGCTCGCCGAGGGGACTAGATGGGGAGACCCAGTACTTC. It translates to CASSPRGLDGETQYF.